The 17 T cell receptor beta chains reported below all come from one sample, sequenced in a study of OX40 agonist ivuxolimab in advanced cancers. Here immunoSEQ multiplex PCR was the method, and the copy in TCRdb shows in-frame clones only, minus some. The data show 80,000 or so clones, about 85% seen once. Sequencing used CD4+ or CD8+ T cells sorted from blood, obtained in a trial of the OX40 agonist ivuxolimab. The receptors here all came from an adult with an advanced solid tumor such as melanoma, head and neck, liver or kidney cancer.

The CDR3 is CASSQGTGFLYGYTF. DNA of the CDR3: TGTGCCAGCAGCCAAGGGACAGGCTTTCTCTATGGCTACACCTTC. This rearrangement joins TRBV14 to TRBJ1-2, with TRBD1 identical over 7 bases. The CDR3 spans 15 residues. Unmatched junction bases numbered 6, after V lost 1 base and J lost 4 bases. From germline, CDR1 is SGHDN and CDR2 FVKESK.

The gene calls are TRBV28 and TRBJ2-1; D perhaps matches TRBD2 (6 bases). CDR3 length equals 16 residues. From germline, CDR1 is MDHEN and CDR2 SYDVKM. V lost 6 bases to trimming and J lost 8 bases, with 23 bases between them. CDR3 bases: TGTGCCAGCAGCCCCCCACCCCCGACTAGTATAGATGAGCAGTTCTTC. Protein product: CASSPPPPTSIDEQFF.

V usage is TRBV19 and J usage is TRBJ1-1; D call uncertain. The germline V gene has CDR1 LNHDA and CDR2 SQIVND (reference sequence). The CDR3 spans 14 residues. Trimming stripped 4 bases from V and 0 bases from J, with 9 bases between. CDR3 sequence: CASSSRAMNTEAFF. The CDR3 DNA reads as TGTGCCAGTAGTAGCCGGGCTATGAACACTGAAGCTTTCTTT.

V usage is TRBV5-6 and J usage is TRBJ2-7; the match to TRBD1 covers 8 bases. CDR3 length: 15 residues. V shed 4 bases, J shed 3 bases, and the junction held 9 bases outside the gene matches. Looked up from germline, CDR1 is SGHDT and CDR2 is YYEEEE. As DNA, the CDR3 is TGTGCCAGCAGCCCGACGACAGGGGCCTTCTACGAGCAGTACTTC. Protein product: CASSPTTGAFYEQYF.

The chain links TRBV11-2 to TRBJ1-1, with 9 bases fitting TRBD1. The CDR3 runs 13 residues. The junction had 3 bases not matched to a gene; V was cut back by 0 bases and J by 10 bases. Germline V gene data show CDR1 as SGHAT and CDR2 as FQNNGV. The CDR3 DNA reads TGTGCCAGCAGCTTAGATTCGACAGGGGGAGCTTTCTTT. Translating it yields CASSLDSTGGAFF.

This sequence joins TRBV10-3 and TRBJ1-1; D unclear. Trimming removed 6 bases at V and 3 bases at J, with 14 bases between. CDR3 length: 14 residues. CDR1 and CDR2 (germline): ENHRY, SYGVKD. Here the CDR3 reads CAISPNERDTEAFF. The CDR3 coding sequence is TGTGCCATCAGCCCTAATGAGAGGGACACTGAAGCTTTCTTT.

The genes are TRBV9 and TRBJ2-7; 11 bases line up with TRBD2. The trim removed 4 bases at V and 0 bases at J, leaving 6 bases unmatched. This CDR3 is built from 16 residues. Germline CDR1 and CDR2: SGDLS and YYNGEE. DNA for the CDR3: TGTGCCAGCAGCCCTCCGACTAGCGGGACCTCCTACGAGCAGTACTTC. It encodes CASSPPTSGTSYEQYF.

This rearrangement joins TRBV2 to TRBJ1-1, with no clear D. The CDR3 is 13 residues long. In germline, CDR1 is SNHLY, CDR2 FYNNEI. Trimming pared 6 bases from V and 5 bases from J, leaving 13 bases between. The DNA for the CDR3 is TGTGCCAGCAGCATACAAAGGTGGACTGAAGCTTTCTTT. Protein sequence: CASSIQRWTEAFF.

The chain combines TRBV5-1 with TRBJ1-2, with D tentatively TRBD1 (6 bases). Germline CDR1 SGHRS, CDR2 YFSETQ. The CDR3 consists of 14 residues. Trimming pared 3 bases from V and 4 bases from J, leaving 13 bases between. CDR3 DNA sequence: TGCGCCAGCAGCTACGAGGGGGAATCCTATGGCTACACCTTC. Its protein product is CASSYEGESYGYTF.

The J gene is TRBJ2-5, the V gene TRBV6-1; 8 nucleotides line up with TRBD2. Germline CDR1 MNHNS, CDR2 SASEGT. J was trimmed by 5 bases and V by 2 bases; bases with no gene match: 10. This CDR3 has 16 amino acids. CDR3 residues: CASSEYRGVAGETQYF. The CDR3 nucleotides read TGTGCCAGCAGTGAATACCGGGGCGTAGCGGGGGAGACCCAGTACTTC.

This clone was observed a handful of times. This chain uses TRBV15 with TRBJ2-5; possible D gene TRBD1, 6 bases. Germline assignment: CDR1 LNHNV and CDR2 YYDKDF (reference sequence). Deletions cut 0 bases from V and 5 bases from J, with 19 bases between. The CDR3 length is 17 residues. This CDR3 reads CATSRDRGTNKGETQYF. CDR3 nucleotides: TGTGCCACCAGCAGAGATCGTGGGACAAACAAGGGGGAGACCCAGTACTTC.

CDR3 in DNA: TGTGCCAGCAGAGACACTACAGGGGGCGGGGGTCCAGCTTTCTTT. This translates into CASRDTTGGGGPAFF. The J gene is TRBJ1-1, the V gene TRBV6-4, with TRBD1 matching over 9 bases. In germline, CDR1 is MRHNA, CDR2 SNTAGT. Trimming at V came to 6 bases and at J to 10 bases, leaving 15 bases not matched to a gene. This CDR3 has 15 amino acids.

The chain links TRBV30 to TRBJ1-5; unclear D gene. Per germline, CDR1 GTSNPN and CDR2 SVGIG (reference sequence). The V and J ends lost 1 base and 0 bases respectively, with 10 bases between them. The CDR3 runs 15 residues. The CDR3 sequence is CAWSEGSYSNQPQHF. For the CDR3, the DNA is TGTGCCTGGAGTGAGGGCAGTTATAGCAATCAGCCCCAGCATTTT. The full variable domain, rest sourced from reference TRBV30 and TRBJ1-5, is SQTIHQWPATLVQPVGSPLSLECTVEGTSNPNLYWYRQAAGRGLQLLFYSVGIGQISSEVPQNLSASRPQDRQFILSSKKLLLSDSGFYLCAWSEGSYSNQPQHFGDGTRLSIL.

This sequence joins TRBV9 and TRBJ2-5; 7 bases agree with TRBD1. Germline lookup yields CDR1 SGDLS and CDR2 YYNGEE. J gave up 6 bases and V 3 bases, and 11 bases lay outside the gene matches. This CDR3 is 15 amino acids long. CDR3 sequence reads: CASSAGTVGGKTQYF. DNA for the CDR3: TGTGCCAGCAGCGCCGGGACAGTTGGTGGAAAGACCCAGTACTTC.

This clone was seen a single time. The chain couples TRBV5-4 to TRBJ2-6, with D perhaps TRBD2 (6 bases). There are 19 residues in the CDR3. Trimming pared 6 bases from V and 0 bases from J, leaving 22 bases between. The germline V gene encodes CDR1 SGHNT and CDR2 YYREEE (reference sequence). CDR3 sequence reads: CASTQPGAGTHSGANVLTF. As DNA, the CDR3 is TGTGCCAGCACCCAGCCTGGTGCAGGGACTCACTCTGGGGCCAACGTCCTGACTTTC. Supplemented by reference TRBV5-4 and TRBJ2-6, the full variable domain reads ETGVTQSPTHLIKTRGQQVTLRCSSQSGHNTVSWYQQALGQGPQFIFQYYREEENGRGNFPPRFSGLQFPNYSSELNVNALELDDSALYLCASTQPGAGTHSGANVLTFGAGSRLTVL.

CDR3 protein: CASSVWRNQPQHF. The CDR3 DNA is TGCGCCAGCAGTGTATGGAGAAATCAGCCCCAGCATTTT. The V gene is TRBV10-2, the J gene TRBJ1-5; D is unclear. The V end lost 4 bases, the J end lost 4 bases, and 8 bases lay between the germline ends. The CDR3 is made up of 13 amino acids. From germline, CDR1 is WSHSY and CDR2 SAAADI.

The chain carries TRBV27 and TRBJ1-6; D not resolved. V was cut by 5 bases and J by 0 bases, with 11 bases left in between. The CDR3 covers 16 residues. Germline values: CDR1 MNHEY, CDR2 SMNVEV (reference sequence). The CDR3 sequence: CASSNPGSSYNSPLHF. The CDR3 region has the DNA TGTGCCAGCAGTAACCCCGGGAGCTCCTATAATTCACCCCTCCACTTT.